The present entry profiles one T cell receptor (beta chain) with its context. Its antigen remains unknown. The sample comes from a study of cytomegalovirus exposure and HLA in healthy donors. Study outcomes and limitations: 87-base-pair reads could not separate some V segments, including TRBV6-2 and TRBV6-3. The study designated 150 or so TCR beta chains cytomegalovirus-associated. For most TCR beta V segments, an earlier analysis put the productive rate at about 87% or about 30% of the time.

Per the germline V gene, CDR1 is MGHDK and CDR2 is SYGVNS. The CDR3 has 15 amino acids. Trimming shortened V by 5 bases and J by 4 bases, and 15 bases separated the two germline ends. Participants comprised healthy donors of bone marrow. PCR involved 60 Vbeta and 13 Jbeta primers. The assay was immunoSEQ multiplex PCR, and TCRdb's table has in-frame clones only and misses some. The profile shows around 180,000 clones, 80% of them singletons. The TCR originated in a man aged 35-49 years in good health and CMV-seronegative. The chain joins TRBV25-1 to TRBJ2-1; D is perhaps TRBD2 (5 bases). Source material: PBMCs. For the CDR3, the DNA is TGTGCCAGCAGTTCCACCGAGCGGAGTTACAATGAGCAGTTCTTC. Encoded protein: CASSSTERSYNEQFF.